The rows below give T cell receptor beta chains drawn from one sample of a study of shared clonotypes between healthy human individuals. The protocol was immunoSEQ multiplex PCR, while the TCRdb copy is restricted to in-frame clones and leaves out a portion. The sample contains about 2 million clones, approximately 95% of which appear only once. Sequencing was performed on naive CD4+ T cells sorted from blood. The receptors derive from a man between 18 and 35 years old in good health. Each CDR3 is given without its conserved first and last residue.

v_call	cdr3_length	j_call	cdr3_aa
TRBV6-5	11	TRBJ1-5	ASSYVSNQPQH
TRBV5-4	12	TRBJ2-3	ASSLEGISSTQY
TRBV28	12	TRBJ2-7	ASSLFRDGYEQY
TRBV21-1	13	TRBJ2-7	ASSKGNRGRYEQY
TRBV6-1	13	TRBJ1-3	AITALRISGNTIY
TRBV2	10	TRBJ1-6	ASSEGGMALH
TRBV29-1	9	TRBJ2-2	AGRDTGELF
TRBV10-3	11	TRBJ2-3	ASRDRVVDTQY
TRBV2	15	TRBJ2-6	ASSAYRAGSGANVLT
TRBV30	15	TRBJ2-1	AWSGLLGGGLYNEQF
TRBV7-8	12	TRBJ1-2	ASSPREGRSGYT
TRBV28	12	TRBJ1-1	ASSFTPTGFGAF
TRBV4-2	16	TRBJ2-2	ASSPGLGQGGSAGELF
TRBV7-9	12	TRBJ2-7	ASSLAFPSYEQY
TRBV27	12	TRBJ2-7	ASSAPGPPYEQY
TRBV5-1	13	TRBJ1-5	ASSLALGPNQPQH
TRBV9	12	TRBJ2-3	ASSGGRLADTQY
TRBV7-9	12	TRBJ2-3	ASSLNTDTDTQY
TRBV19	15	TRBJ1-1	ASSSPPPRGLGTEAF
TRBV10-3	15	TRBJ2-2	AIRAGTGGEGTGELF
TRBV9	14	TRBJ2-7	ASSVAGSGRFSEQY
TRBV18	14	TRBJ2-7	ASSGQFSRGGYEQY
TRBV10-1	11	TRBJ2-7	ASWKVGSYEQY
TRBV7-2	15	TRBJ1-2	ASSLSGQGAANYGYT
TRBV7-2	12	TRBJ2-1	ASSLAGTDNEQF
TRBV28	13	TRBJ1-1	ASSSPGQGGTEAF
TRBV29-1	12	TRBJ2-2	SVPRSANTGELF
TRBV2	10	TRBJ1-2	ASDRDLYGYT
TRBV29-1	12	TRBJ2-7	SVKIGTGVGEQY
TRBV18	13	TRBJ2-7	ASSPPGRVWDEQY
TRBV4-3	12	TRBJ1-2	ASSWDRGMYGYT
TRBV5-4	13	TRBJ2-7	ASRPHPGQGIEQY
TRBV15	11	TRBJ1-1	ATSRDHITEAF
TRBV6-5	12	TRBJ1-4	ASRLRGGGEKLF
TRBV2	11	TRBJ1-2	ASRKGLSYGYT
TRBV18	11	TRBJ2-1	ASSPPGGGEQF
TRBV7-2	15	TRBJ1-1	ASSLGSGEIRPTEAF
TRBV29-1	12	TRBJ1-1	SVESVDRNTEAF
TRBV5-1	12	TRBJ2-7	ASSLEWGQGEQY
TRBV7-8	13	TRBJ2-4	ASSLGWGERDIQY
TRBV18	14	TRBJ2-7	ASSPPLRQGSYEQY
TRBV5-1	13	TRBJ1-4	ASSFGEPTNEKLF